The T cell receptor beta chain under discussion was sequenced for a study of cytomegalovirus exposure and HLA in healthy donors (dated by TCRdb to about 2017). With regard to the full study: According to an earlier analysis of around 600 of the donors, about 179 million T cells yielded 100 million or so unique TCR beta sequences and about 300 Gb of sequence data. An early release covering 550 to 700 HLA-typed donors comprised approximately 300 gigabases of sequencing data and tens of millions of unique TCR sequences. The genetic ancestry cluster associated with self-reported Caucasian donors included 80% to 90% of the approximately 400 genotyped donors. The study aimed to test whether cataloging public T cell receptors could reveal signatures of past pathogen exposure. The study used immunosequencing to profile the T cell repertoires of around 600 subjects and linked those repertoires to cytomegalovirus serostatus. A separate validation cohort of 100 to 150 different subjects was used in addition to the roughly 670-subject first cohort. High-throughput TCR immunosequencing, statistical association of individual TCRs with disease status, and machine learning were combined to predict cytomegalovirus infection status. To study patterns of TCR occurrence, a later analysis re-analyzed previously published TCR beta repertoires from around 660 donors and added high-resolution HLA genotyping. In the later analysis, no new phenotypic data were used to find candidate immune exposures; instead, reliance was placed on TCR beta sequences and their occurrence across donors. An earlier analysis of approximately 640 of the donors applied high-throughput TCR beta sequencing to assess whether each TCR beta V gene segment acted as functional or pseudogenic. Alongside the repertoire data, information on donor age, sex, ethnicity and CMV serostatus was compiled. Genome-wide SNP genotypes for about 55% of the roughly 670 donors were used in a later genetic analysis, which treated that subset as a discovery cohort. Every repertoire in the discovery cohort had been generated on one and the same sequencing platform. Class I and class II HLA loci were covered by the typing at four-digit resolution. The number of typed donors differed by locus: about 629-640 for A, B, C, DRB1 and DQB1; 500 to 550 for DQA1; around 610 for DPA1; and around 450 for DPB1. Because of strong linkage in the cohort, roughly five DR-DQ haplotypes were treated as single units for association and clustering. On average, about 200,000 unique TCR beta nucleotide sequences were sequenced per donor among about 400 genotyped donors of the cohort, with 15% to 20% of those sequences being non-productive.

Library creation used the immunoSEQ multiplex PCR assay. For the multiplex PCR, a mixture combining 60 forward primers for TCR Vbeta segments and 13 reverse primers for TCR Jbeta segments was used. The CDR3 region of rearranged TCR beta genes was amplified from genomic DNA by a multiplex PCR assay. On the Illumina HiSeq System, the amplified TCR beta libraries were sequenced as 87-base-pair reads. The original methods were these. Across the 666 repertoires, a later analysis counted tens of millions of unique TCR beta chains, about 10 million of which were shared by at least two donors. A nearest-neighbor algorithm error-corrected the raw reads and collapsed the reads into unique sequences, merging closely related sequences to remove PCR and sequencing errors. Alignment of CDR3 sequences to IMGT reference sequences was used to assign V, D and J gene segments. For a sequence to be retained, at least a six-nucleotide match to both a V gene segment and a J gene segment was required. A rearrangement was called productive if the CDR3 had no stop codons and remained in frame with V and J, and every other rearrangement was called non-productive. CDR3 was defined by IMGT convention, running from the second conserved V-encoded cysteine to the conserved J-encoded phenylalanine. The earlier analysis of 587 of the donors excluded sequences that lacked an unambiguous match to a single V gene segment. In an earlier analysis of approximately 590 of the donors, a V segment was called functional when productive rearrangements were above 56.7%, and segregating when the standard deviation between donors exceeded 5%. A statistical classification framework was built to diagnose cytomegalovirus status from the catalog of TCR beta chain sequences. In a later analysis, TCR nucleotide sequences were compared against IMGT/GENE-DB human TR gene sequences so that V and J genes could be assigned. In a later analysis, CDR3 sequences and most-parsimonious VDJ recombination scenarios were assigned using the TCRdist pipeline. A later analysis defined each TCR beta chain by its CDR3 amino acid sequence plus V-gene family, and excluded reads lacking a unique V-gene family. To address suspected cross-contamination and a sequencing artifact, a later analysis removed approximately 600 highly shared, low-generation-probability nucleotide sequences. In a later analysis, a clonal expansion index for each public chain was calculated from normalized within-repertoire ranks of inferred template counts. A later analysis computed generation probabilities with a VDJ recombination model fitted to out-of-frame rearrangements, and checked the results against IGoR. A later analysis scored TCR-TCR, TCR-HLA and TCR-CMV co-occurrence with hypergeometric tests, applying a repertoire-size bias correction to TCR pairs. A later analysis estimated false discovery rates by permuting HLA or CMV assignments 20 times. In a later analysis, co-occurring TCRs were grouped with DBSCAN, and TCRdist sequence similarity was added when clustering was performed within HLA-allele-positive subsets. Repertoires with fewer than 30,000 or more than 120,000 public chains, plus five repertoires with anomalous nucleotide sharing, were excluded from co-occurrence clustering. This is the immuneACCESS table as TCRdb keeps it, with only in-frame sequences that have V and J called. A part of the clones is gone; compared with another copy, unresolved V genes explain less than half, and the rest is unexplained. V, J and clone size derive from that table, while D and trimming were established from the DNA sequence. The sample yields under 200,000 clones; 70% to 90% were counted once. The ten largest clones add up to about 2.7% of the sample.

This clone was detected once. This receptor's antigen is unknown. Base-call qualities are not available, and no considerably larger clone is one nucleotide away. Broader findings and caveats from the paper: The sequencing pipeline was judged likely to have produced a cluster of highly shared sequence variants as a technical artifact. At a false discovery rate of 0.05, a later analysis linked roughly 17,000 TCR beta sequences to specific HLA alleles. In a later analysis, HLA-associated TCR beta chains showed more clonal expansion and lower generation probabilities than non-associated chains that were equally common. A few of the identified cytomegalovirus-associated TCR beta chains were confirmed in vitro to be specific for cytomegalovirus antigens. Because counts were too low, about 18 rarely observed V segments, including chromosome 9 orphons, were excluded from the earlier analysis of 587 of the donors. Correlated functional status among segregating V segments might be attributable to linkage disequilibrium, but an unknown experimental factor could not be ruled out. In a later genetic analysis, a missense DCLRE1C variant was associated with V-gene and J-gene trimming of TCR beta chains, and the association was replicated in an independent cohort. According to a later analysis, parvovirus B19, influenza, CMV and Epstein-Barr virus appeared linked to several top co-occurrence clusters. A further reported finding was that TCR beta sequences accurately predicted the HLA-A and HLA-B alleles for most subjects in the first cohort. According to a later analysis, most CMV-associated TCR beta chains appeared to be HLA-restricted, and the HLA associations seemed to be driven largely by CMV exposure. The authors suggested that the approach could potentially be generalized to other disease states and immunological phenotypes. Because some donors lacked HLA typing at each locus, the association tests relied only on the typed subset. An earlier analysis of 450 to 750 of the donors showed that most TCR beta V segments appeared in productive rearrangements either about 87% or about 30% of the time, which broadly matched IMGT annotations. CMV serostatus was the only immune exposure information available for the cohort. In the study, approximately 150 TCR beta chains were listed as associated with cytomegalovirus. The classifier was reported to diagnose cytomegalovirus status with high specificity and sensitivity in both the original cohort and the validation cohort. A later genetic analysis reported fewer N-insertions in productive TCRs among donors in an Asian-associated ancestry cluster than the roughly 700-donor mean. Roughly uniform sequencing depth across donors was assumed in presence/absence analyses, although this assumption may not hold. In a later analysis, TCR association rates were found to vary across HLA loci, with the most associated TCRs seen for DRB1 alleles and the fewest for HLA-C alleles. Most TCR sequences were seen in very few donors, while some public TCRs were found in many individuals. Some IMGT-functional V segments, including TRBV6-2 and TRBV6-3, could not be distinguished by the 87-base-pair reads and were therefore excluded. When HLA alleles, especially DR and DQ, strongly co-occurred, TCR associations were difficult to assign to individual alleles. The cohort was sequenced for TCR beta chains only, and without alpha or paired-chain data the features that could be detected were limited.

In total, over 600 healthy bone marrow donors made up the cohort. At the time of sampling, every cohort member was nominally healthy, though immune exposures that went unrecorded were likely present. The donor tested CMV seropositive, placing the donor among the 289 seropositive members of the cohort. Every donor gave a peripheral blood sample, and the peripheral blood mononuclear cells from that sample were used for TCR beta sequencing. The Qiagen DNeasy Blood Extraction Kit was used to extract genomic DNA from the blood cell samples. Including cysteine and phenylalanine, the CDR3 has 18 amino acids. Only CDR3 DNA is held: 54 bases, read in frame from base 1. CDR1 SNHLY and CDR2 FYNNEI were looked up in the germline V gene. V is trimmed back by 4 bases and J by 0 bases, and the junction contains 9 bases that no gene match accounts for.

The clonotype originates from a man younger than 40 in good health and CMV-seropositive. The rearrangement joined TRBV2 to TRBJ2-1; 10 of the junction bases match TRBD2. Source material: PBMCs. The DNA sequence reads TGTGCCAGCAGTGGAGGGGGACTAGCGCTAAGCTCCTACAATGAGCAGTTCTTC. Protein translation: CASSGGGLALSSYNEQFF.